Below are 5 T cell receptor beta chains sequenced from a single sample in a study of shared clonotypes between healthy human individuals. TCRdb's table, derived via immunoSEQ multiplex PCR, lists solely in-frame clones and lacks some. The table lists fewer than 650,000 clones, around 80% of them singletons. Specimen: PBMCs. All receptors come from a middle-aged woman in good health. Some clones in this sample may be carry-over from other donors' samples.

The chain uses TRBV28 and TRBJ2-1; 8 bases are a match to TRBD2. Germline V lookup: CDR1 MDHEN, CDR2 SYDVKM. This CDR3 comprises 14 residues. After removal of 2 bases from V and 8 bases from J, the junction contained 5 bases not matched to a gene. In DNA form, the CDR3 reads TGTGCCAGCAGTTTAGGACTAGCCTGGGATGAGCAGTTCTTC. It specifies CASSLGLAWDEQFF.

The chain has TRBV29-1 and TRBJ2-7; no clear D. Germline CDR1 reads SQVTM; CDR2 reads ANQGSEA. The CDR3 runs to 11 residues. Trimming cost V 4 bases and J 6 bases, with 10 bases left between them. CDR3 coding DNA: TGCAGCGTTGTAGTAGGGCCCGAGCAGTACTTC. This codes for CSVVVGPEQYF.

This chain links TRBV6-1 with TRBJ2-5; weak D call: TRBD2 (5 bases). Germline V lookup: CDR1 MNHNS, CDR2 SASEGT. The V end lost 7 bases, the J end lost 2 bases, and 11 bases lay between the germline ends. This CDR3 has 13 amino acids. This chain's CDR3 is CASTREVQETQYF. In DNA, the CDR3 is TGTGCCAGCACCCGGGAAGTACAAGAGACCCAGTACTTC.

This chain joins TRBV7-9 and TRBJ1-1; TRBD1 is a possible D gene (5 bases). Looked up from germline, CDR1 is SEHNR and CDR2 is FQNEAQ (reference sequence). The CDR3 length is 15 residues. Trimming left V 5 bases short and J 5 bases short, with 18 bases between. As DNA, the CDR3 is TGTGCCAGCAGCCTGCAGGGAATGGTGGGGACTGAAGCTTTCTTT. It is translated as CASSLQGMVGTEAFF.

CDR3: CASSIDYTDTQYF. In DNA form, the CDR3 reads TGTGCCAGTAGTATAGACTACACAGATACGCAGTATTTT. V is TRBV19 and J is TRBJ2-3; D remains unclear. V was shortened by 0 bases and J by 2 bases, with 3 bases between the two germline ends. CDR3 length: 13 amino acids. Germline V gives CDR1 LNHDA, CDR2 SQIVND (reference sequence).